Given below is one T cell receptor (beta chain) in context. Clones were sequenced by immunoSEQ multiplex PCR, and TCRdb holds only the in-frame ones, with some missing. This table holds under 3,500 clones, roughly 92% found once. The germline CDR1 and CDR2 sequences are SEHNR and FQNEAQ (reference sequence). Trimming removed 2 bases from V and 3 bases from J, with 16 bases in between. The CDR3 covers 16 residues. This sample was taken from a study of tumor T cells in aggressive B-cell lymphoma. The chain employs TRBV7-9 and TRBJ1-1, with a possible D match to TRBD1 (5 bases). The sample consisted of tumor tissue. The source is an adult with diffuse large B cell lymphoma. This CDR3 is CASSLYIGAADTEAFF. As DNA, the CDR3 is TGTGCCAGCAGCTTATATATAGGGGCCGCGGACACTGAAGCTTTCTTT. The entire variable domain, with the rest obtained from reference TRBV7-9 and TRBJ1-1, is as follows: DTGVSQNPRHKITKRGQNVTFRCDPISEHNRLYWYRQTLGQGPEFLTYFQNEAQLEKSRLLSDRFSAERPKGSFSTLEIQRTEQGDSAMYLCASSLYIGAADTEAFFGQGTRLTVV.